What follows describes a single T cell receptor (beta chain). Its target is unknown. The record originates from a study of graft-versus-host responses after intestinal transplantation. Clones were read by immunoSEQ multiplex PCR, and TCRdb kept only the in-frame ones, dropping some. The sample includes some 88,000 clones, 90% to 95% of them seen just once. This TCR derives from a human donor who received an intestinal transplant. The source material was unstimulated CD8+ T cells sorted from spleen or lymph node cells, sampled before intestinal transplant.

CDR3 nucleotide sequence: TGTGCCAGCAGTGAATCATTGGGCAGGGAGGCTGGCTACACCTTC. This translates into CASSESLGREAGYTF. This chain connects TRBV25-1 to TRBJ1-2; TRBD1 might be the D (5 bases). The CDR3 totals 15 residues. Per germline, CDR1 MGHDK and CDR2 SYGVNS. V was clipped by 1 base and J by 7 bases, with 16 bases between them.